The T cell receptor (beta chain) described here comes from a study of blood T cells in healthy people across ages (dated by TCRdb to about 2015). Some background on the complete study: In model experiments, roughly one uniquely barcoded TCR beta cDNA molecule per two T cells was captured by template switching. To track age-related changes in TCR beta repertoire diversity, the study relied on deep sequencing normalized with unique cDNA molecular identifiers. Donors were grouped into four age groups: young (average roughly 17 years), middle-aged (around 39), aged (around 56) and long-lived (approximately 82). To avoid experimental bias, donors of different ages were randomly spread across the sequencing lanes. For two donors (one aged 18 to 30 and one aged 80 or older), the study analyzed two additional independent replicas of 1 million unique cDNA reads from the same blood draw. General findings and caveats noted by the study authors: Because donor CMV infection status was unknown, age-related changes in expanded clonotypes were potentially confounded. Observed TCR beta diversity correlated strongly with the percentage of naive T cells measured by flow cytometry. Estimates of total diversity based on one million sequenced T cells were regarded as lower bounds and as underestimates. Conclusive comparison of naive and antigen-experienced compartments was prevented by the profiling of bulk unsorted PBMCs. The long-lived group showed more naive CD4+ T cells, fewer expanded clones and increased TCR diversity than the aged group, suggesting age selection. Observed TCR beta diversity per million T cells fell roughly linearly with age, and a significant reduction was already apparent by age approximately 41.

This clonotype was seen ten or more times. Its antigen remains unidentified. The record has no base qualities; no much larger clone is one base away. The donors were 40 or so Caucasian individuals from Russia, aged about 6 to 95 years, who were systemically healthy. Each donor gave 9.5 to 10 milliliters of peripheral blood, drawn into EDTA-treated Vacutainer tubes. Ficoll-Paque density-gradient centrifugation was used to isolate PBMCs, with at least 6.5 million per sample. Total RNA, at least 5.5 micrograms per sample, was extracted from PBMCs with Trizol reagent. The percentages of naive CD45RAhigh/CD27high T cells were determined by flow cytometry on a PBMC aliquot from every donor. The CDR3 sequence holds 14 residues, the cysteine and phenylalanine included. Kept here is only the CDR3 DNA, which spans 42 bases and is read in frame from base 1. The germline V gene encodes CDR1 SGHTA and CDR2 FQGNSA. Relative to germline, V is 0 bases shorter and J is 1 base shorter, with 5 bases between their ends.

The library relied on 5' RACE. Sequencing was carried out with an Illumina HiSeq 2500. A second PCR of 7 to 11 cycles was performed with a sample-barcoded 5' primer and a J-beta primer mix. A template-switch 5' adaptor carrying 12 random nucleotides introduced a unique molecular identifier onto each TCR beta cDNA molecule. At least 3 million CDR3-containing paired-end reads were obtained from each sample. All of the RNA was converted into first-strand cDNA using the Mint cDNA synthesis kit, with a TRBC-specific oligonucleotide serving as the primer. Following uracil-DNA glycosylase treatment, all cDNA underwent a first 18-cycle PCR with the universal primers M1SS and BC2_uni_R. Turning to the authors' computational methods: For normalization, 1 million high-quality reads were randomly selected from each sample, with every read carrying a distinct molecular identifier. Reads with shared molecular identifiers were discarded instead of being binned into consensus sequences. CDR3 identification, clonotype clustering and error correction used MiTCR with a Q25 quality threshold and the strictest error-elimination algorithm. A nonparametric unseen species model using Euler transformation provided a lower-bound estimate of total TCR beta diversity. Using fastp at Q25 and MiXCR, TCRdb reprocessed the public reads and kept productive beta chains. Entries are consolidated by CDR3 protein sequence, retaining the most common genes and DNA. The V and J calls and clone size are TCRdb's, not the authors'. Within this sample are over 1,500,000 distinct CDR3 sequences, with 40% to 55% of them counted one time only. More than 2% of the sample rests with the top ten.

Source material: blood. The rearrangement joined TRBV7-2 to TRBJ2-3; the D gene is unclear. The TCR originated in a woman between 40 and 50 years old in good health. The DNA reads TGTGCCAGCAGCTTAGCCTCTCGCACAGATACGCAGTATTTT. It specifies CASSLASRTDTQYF.